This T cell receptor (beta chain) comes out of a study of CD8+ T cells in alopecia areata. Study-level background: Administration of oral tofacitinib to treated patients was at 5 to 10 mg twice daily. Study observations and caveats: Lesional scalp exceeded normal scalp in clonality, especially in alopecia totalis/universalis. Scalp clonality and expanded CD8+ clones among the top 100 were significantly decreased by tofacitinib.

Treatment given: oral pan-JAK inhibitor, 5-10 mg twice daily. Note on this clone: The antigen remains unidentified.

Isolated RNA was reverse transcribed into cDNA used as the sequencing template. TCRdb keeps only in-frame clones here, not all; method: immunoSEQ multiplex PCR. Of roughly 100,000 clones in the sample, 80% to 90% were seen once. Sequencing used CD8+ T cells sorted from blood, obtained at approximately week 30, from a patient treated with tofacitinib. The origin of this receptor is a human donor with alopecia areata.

The CDR3 reads CASTRSRDTDTQYF. CDR3 DNA: TGTGCCAGCACCAGGTCGAGAGACACAGATACGCAGTATTTT. The rearrangement links TRBV6-5 to TRBJ2-3; D not certain. This CDR3 region has 14 residues. V was cut by 7 bases and J by 2 bases, with 13 bases left in between. Germline CDR1 and CDR2: MNHEY and SVGAGI.